This T cell receptor beta chain was documented in a study of T cell responses to AZD1222 COVID-19 vaccine. Findings and limits, study-wide: Without day 14 samples, only post-peak T cell repertoires were studied. Donors were mostly white British, more females; clonal diversity possibly underestimated. Increases in Spike-specific TCR breadth and depth were seen after two AZD1222 doses.

Germline-derived CDR1 and CDR2 are SNHLY and FYNNEI. CDR3 length: 13 amino acids. V lost 3 bases, J lost 5 bases, and 10 bases lay in between. Profiled with immunoSEQ multiplex PCR; TCRdb holds only in-frame clones, not every one. The sample lists about 54,000 clones, 89% occurring once. As concerns this clone: Its antigen is currently unknown.

This TCR came from an adult who received the AZD1222 COVID-19 vaccine. This specimen was peripheral blood, taken 28 days after the second AZD1222 dose. The chain has TRBV2 and TRBJ1-1; perhaps TRBD1 as D (6 bases). The CDR3 is CASSDRGETEAFF. CDR3 nucleotide sequence: TGTGCCAGCAGTGACAGGGGAGAGACTGAAGCTTTCTTT.